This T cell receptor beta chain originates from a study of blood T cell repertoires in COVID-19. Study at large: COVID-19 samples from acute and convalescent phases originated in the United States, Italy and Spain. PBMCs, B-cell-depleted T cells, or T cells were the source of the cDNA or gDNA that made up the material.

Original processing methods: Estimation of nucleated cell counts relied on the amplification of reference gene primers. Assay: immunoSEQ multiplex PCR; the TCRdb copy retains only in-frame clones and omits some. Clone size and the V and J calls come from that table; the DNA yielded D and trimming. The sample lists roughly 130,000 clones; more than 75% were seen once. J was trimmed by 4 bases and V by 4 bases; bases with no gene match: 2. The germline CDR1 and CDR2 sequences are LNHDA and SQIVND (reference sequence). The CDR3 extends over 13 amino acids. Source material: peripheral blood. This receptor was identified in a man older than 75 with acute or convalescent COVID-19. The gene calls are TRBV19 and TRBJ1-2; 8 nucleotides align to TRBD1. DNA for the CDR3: TGTGCCAGTAGTAGCGGACAGGGCTATGGCTACACCTTC. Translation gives CASSSGQGYGYTF.